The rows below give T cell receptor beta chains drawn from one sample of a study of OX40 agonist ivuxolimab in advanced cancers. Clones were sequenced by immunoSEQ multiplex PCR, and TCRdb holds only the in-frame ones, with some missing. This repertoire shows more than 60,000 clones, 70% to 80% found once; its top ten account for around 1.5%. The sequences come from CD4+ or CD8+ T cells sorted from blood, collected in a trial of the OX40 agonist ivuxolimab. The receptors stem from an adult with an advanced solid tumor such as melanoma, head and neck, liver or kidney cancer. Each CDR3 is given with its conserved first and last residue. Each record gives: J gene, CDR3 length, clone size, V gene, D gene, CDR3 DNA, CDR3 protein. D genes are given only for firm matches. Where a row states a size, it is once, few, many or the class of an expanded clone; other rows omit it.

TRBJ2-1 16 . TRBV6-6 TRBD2 TGTGCCAGCAGTTACTCGACTAGCGGGAGCGGTAATGAGCAGTTCTTC CASSYSTSGSGNEQFF
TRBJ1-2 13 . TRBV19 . TGTGCCAGCTCTAAGGACAGAATATATGGCTACACCTTC CASSKDRIYGYTF
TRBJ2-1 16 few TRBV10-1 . TGCGCCAGCAGTGCGAGTATAGGCGGGGTGGGTGCTGAGCAGTTCTTC CASSASIGGVGAEQFF
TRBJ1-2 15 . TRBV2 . TGTGCCAGCAGTGACGGGGCGTCCTCTAACTATGGCTACACCTTC CASSDGASSNYGYTF
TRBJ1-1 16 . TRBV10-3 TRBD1 TGTGCCATCACTAACACCCCCGACAGGGGCAACACTGAAGCTTTCTTT CAITNTPDRGNTEAFF
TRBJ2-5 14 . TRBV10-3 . TGTGCCATCAGTCCCATGGGGGACCGGGAGACCCAGTACTTC CAISPMGDRETQYF
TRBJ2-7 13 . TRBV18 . TGTGCCAGCTCACCGGAACTGGACTACGAGCAGTACTTC CASSPELDYEQYF
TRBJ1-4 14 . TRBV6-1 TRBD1 TGTGCCAGCAAGCAGGGGGGGACTAATGAAAAACTGTTTTTT CASKQGGTNEKLFF
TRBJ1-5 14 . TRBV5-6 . TGTGCCAGCAGCCTTCTGAACAACAATCAGCCCCAGCATTTT CASSLLNNNQPQHF
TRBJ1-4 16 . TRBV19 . TGTGCCAGTAGTTTAGGGCTCATCGGGAGCAATGAAAAACTGTTTTTT CASSLGLIGSNEKLFF
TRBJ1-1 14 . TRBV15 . TGTGCCACCAGCAGAGCTGGAGGACGTACTGAAGCTTTCTTT CATSRAGGRTEAFF
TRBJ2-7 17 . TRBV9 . TGTGCCAGCAGCCCCAGTAGGGGGGGGGCTTCCCCCTACGAGCAGTACTTC CASSPSRGGASPYEQYF
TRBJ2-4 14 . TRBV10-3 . TGTGCCATCAGCACAGCGTCGTCGGGGGACATTCAGTACTTC CAISTASSGDIQYF
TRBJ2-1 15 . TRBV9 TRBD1 TGTGCCAGCAGCGAGCAGGGGGCCAAATACAATGAGCAGTTCTTC CASSEQGAKYNEQFF
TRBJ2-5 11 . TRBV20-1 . TGCAGTGTGGAAATCCAAGAGACCCAGTACTTC CSVEIQETQYF
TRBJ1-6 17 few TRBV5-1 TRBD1 TGCGCCAGCAGCTTGTGGGGACAGGGTTTCGACGGCTCACCCCTCCACTTT CASSLWGQGFDGSPLHF
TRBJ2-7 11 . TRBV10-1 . TGCGCCGTTCGAGGGAGCTACGAGCAGTACTTC CAVRGSYEQYF
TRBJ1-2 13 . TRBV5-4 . TGTGCCAGCAGCTTGACAGGGATATATGGCTACACCTTC CASSLTGIYGYTF
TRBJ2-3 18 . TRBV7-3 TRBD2 TGTGCCAGCAGCCCACGGGCTAGCGGGGGCTTGACCACAGATACGCAGTATTTT CASSPRASGGLTTDTQYF
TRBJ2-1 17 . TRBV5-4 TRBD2 TGTGCCAGCAGCCCTCGTGGGGCGGGGGAGGGTTACAATGAGCAGTTCTTC CASSPRGAGEGYNEQFF
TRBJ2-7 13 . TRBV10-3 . TGTGCCATCAGTGAGGGTGGATCCTACGAGCAGTACTTC CAISEGGSYEQYF
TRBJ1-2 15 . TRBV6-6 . TGTGCCGTCCAGGCCAGGCCCCTAATGGGCTATGGCTACACCTTC CAVQARPLMGYGYTF
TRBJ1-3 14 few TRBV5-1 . TGCGCCAGCAGCCCGGACGGCTCTGGAAACACCATATATTTT CASSPDGSGNTIYF
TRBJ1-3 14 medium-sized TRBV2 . TGTGCCAGCAGTGATTCGGCCGGCGGTGACACCATATATTTT CASSDSAGGDTIYF
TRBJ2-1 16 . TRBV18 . TGTGCCAGCTCACCACCCACGGCTGGAGGTCGCAATGAGCAGTTCTTC CASSPPTAGGRNEQFF
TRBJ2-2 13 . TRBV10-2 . TGCGCCAGCAGTGAGGCGGAAAGCGGGGAGCTGTTTTTT CASSEAESGELFF
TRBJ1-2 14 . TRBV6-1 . TGTGCCAGCAGTGAACTCATAACTTTTGGTGGCTACACCTTC CASSELITFGGYTF
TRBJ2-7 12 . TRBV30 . TGTGCCTGGCAAAGGGACTCCTACGAGCAGTACTTC CAWQRDSYEQYF
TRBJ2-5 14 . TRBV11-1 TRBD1 TGTGCCAGCAGCACGGGACAGGGCCAAGAGACCCAGTACTTC CASSTGQGQETQYF
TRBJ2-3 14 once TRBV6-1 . TGTGCCAGCAGTCTAGGGCTGGCCACAGATACGCAGTATTTT CASSLGLATDTQYF
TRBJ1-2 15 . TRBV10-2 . TGCGCCAGCAGTAGGAACCCAGAAACCAACTATGGCTACACCTTC CASSRNPETNYGYTF